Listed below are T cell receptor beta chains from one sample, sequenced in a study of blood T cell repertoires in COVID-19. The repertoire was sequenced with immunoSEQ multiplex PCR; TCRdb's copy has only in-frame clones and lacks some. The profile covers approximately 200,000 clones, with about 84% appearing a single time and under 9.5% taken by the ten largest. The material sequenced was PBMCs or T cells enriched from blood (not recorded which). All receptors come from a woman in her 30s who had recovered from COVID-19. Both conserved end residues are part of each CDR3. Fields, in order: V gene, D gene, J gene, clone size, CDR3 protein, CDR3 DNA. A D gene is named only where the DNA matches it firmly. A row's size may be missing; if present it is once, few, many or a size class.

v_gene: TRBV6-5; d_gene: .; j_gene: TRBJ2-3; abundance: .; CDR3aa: CASSWGRGSSTDTQYF; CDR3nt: TGTGCCAGCAGTTGGGGGCGTGGGTCTAGCACAGATACGCAGTATTTT
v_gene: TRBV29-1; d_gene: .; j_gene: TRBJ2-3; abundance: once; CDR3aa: CSVLFQGRHTDTQYF; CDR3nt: TGCAGCGTTCTCTTTCAGGGCAGACACACAGATACGCAGTATTTT
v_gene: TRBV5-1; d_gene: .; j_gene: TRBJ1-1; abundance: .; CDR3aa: CASSFGHGNTEAFF; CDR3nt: TGCGCCAGCAGCTTCGGACACGGGAACACTGAAGCTTTCTTT
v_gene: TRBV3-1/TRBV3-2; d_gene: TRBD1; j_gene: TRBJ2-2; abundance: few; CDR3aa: CASSQVGPGQPNTGELFF; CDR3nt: TGTGCCAGCAGCCAAGTAGGCCCGGGACAGCCGAACACCGGGGAGCTGTTTTTT
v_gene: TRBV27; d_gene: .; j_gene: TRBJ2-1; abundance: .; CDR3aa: CASSLTGEVYNEQFF; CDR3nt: TGTGCCAGCAGTTTGACGGGAGAAGTCTACAATGAGCAGTTCTTC
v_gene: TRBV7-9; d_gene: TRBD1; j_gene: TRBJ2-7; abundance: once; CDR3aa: CASSLGQGAYEQYF; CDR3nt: TGTGCCAGCAGCTTGGGGCAGGGGGCCTACGAGCAGTACTTC
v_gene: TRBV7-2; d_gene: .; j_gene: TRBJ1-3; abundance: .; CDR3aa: CASSLGGIGGTIYF; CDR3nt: TGTGCCAGCAGCTTAGGGGGTATCGGGGGCACCATATATTTT
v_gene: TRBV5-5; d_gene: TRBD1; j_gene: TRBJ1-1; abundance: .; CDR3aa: CASSLGWGRTGVMNTEAFF; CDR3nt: TGTGCCAGCAGCTTGGGTTGGGGAAGGACAGGGGTTATGAACACTGAAGCTTTCTTT
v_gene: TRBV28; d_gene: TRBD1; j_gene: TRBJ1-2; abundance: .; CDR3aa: CASSRGGGQDYGYTF; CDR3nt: TGTGCCAGCAGCCGGGGGGGTGGACAGGACTATGGCTACACCTTC
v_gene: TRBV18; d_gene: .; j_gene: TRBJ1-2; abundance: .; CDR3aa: CASSGQLDGYTF; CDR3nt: TGTGCCAGCTCAGGACAGCTGGATGGCTACACCTTC
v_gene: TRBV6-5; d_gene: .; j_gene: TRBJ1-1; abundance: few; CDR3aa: CASRETGYLNTEAFF; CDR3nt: TGTGCCAGCAGGGAGACAGGTTATCTGAACACTGAAGCTTTCTTT
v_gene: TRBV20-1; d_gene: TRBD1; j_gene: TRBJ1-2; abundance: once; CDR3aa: CSASTGVINYGYTF; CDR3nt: TGCAGTGCTAGTACAGGGGTTATAAACTATGGCTACACCTTC
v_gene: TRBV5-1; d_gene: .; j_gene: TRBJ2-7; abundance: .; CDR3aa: CASSLAGETRYEQYF; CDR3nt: TGCGCCAGCAGCTTGGCGGGAGAAACTCGGTACGAGCAGTACTTC
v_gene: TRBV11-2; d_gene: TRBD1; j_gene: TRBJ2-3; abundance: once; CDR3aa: CASSSSEGQGTDTQYF; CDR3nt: TGTGCCAGCAGCAGTTCCGAGGGACAGGGGACAGATACGCAGTATTTT
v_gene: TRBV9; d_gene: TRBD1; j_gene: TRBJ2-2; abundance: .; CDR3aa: CARSLDRGLSAGSNTGELFF; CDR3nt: TGTGCCAGATCGCTGGACAGGGGGCTATCAGCGGGAAGTAACACCGGGGAGCTGTTTTTT
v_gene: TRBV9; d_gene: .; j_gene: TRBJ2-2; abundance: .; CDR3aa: CASSSGAGYTGELFF; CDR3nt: TGTGCCAGCTCCTCAGGGGCCGGGTACACCGGGGAGCTGTTTTTT
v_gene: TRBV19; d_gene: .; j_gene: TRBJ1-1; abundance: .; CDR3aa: CASRLGGGTEAFF; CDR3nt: TGTGCCAGTAGACTAGGGGGTGGCACTGAAGCTTTCTTT
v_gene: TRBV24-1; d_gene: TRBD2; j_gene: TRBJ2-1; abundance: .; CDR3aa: CATSDLGVLAGGRNEQFF; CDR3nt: TGTGCCACCAGTGATTTGGGTGTTCTAGCGGGAGGGAGAAATGAGCAGTTCTTC
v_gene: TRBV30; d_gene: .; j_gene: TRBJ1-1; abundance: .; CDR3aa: CAWSSRVMNTEAFF; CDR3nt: TGTGCCTGGAGTTCGAGGGTAATGAACACTGAAGCTTTCTTT
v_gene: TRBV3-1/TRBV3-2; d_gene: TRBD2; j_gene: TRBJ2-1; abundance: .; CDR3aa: CASSQDGAEVIAGVYNEQFF; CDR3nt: TGTGCCAGCAGCCAAGATGGGGCGGAAGTGATAGCGGGAGTGTACAATGAGCAGTTCTTC
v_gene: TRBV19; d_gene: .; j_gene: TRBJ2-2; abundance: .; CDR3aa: CASSGRVGTGELFF; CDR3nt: TGTGCCAGTTCTGGGAGAGTAGGCACCGGGGAGCTGTTTTTT
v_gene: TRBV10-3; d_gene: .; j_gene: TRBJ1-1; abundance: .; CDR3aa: CAISEQLQDTEAFF; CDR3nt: TGTGCCATCAGTGAGCAGTTACAAGACACTGAAGCTTTCTTT
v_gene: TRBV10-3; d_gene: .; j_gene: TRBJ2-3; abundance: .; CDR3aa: CAIRKGGTDTQYF; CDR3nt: TGTGCCATCAGAAAAGGGGGCACAGATACGCAGTATTTT
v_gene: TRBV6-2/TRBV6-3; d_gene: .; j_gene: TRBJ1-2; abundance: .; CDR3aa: CASSYQGSGYTF; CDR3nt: TGTGCCAGCAGTTACCAGGGGTCTGGCTACACCTTC
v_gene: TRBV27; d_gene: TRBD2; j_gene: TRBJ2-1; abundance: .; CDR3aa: CASRPSGGSYNEQFF; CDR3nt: TGTGCCAGCAGGCCTAGCGGGGGCTCCTACAATGAGCAGTTCTTC
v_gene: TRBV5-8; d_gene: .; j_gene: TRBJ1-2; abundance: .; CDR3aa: CASSLALGTGRAF; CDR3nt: TGTGCCAGCAGCTTGGCCCTGGGCACAGGCAGGGCCTTC
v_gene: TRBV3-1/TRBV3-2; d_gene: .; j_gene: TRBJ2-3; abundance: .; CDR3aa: CASSQLRSTDTQYF; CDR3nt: TGTGCCAGCAGCCAACTCCGGAGCACAGATACGCAGTATTTT
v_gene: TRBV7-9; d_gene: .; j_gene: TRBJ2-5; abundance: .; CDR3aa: CASSLGTSQETQYF; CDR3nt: TGTGCCAGCAGCTTAGGGACTTCTCAAGAGACCCAGTACTTC
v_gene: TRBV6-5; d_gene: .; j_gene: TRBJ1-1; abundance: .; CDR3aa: CATYGGAMNTEAFF; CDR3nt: TGTGCCACCTACGGGGGAGCCATGAACACTGAAGCTTTCTTT
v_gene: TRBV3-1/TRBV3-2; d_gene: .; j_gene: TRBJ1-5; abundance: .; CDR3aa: CASSGSTGNQPQHF; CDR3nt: TGTGCCAGCAGCGGCAGTACAGGGAATCAGCCCCAGCATTTT